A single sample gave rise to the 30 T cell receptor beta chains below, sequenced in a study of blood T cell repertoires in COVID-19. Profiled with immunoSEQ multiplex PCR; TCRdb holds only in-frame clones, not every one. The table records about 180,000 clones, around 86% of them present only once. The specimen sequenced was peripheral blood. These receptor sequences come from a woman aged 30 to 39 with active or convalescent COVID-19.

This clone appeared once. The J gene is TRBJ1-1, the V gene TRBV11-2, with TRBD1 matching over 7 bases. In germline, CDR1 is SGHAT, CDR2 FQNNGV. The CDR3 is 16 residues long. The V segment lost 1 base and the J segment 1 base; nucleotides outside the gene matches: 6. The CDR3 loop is CASSLGVGTENTEAFF. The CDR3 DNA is TGTGCCAGCAGCTTAGGGGTTGGGACAGAGAACACTGAAGCTTTCTTT.

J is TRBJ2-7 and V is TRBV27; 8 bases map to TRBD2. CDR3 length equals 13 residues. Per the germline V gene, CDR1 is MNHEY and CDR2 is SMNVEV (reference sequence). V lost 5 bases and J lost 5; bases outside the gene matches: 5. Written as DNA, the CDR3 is TGTGCCAGCAGTCAAGCGGGAGAGGACGAGCAGTACTTC. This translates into CASSQAGEDEQYF.

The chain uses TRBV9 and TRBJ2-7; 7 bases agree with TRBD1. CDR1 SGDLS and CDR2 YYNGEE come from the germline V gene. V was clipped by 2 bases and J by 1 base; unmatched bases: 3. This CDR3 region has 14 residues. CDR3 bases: TGTGCCAGCAGCGTCAGGGGGTCTTCCTACGAGCAGTACTTC. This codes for CASSVRGSSYEQYF.

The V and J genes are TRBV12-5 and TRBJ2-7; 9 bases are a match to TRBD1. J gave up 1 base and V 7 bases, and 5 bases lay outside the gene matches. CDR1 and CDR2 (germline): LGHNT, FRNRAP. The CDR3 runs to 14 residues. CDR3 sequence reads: CASVGTGTSYEQYF. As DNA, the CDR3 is TGTGCTAGTGTCGGGACAGGGACATCCTACGAGCAGTACTTC.

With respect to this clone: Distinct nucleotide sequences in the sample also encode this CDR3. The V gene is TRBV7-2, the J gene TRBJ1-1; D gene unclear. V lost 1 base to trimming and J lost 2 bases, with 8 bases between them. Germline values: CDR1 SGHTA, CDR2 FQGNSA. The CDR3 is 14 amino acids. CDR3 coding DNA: TGTGCCAGCAGCTTAGTTGCAGGAAACACTGAAGCTTTCTTT. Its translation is CASSLVAGNTEAFF.

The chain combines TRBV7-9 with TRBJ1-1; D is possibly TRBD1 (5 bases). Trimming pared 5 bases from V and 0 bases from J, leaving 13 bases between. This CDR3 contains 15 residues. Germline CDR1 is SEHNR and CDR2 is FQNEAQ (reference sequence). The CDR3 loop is CASSLSTGLNTEAFF. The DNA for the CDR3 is TGTGCCAGCAGCCTTAGTACAGGACTGAACACTGAAGCTTTCTTT.

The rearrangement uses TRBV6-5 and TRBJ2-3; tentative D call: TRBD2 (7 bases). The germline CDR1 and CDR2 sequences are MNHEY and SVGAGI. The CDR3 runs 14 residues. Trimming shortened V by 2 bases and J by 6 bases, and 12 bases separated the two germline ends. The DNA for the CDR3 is TGTGCCAGCAGTTACGAGGGGGGGAGGGATACGCAGTATTTT. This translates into CASSYEGGRDTQYF.

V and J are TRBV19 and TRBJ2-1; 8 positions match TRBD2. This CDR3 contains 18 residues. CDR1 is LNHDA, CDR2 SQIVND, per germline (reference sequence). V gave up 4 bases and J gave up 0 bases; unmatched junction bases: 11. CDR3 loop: CASSTIVLSGNSYNEQFF. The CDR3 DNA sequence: TGTGCCAGTAGTACCATAGTACTTAGCGGGAACTCCTACAATGAGCAGTTCTTC.

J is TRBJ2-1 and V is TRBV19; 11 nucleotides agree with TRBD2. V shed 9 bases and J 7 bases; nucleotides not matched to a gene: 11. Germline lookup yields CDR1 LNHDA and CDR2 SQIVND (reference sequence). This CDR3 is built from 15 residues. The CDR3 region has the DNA TGTGCCAGCTCCTCTAATAGCGGGGGGGAGAATGAGCAGTTCTTC. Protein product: CASSSNSGGENEQFF.

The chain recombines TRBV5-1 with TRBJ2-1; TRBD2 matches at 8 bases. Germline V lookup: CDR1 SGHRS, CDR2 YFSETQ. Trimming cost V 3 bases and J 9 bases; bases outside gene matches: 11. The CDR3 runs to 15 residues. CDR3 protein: CASSSQAAGVFEQFF. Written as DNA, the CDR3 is TGCGCCAGCAGCTCCCAGGCAGCGGGAGTTTTTGAGCAGTTCTTC.

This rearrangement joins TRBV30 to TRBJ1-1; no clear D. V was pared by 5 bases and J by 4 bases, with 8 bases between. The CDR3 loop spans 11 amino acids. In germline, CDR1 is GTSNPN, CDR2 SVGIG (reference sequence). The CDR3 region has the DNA TGTGCCTGGGCCCGGGGCACTGAAGCTTTCTTT. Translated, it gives CAWARGTEAFF.

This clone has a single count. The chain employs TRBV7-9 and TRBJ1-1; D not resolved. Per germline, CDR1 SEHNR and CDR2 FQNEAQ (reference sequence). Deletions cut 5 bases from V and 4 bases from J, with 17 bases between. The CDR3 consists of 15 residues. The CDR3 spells CASSLLDLGSTEAFF. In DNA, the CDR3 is TGTGCCAGCAGCCTCTTGGACCTAGGGAGCACTGAAGCTTTCTTT. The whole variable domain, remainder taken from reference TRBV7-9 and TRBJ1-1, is DTGVSQNPRHKITKRGQNVTFRCDPISEHNRLYWYRQTLGQGPEFLTYFQNEAQLEKSRLLSDRFSAERPKGSFSTLEIQRTEQGDSAMYLCASSLLDLGSTEAFFGQGTRLTVV.

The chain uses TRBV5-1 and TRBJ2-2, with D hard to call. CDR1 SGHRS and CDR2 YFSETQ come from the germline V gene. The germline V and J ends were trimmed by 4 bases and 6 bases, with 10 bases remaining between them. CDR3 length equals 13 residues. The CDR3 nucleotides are TGCGCCAGCAGCACAGCCCAGCCCGGGGAGCTGTTTTTT. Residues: CASSTAQPGELFF.

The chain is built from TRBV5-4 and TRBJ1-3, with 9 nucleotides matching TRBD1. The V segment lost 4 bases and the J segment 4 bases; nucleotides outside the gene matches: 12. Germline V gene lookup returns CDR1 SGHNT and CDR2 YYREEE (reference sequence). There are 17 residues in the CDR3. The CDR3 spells CASSAGTGTPSGNTIYF. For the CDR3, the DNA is TGTGCCAGCAGCGCCGGGACAGGGACCCCTTCGGGAAACACCATATATTTT.

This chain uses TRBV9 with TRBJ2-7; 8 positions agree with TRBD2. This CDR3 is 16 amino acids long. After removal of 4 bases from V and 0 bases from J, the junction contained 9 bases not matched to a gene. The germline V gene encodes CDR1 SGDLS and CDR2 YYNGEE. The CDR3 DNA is TGTGCCAGCAGCTCCTCGAGCGGGAGAAGCTCCTACGAGCAGTACTTC. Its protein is CASSSSSGRSSYEQYF. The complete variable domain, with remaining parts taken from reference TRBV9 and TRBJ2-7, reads DSGVTQTPKHLITATGQRVTLRCSPRSGDLSVYWYQQSLDQGLQFLIQYYNGEERAKGNILERFSAQQFPDLHSELNLSSLELGDSALYFCASSSSSGRSSYEQYFGPGTRLTVT.

The chain's CDR3 is CASSIPSLFYNEQFF. The CDR3 nucleotides read TGTGCCAGTAGTATCCCCTCCTTATTCTACAATGAGCAGTTCTTC. This chain uses TRBV19 with TRBJ2-1, with unresolved D. The CDR3 consists of 15 residues. Germline CDR1 LNHDA, CDR2 SQIVND (reference sequence). V lost 3 bases and J lost 3, with 12 bases in between.

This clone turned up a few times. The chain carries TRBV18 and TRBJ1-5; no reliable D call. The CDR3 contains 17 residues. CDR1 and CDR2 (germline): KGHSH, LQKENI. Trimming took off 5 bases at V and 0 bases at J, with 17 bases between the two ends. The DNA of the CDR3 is TGTGCCAGCTCATCCGAGGTCGGGTCATATAGCAATCAGCCCCAGCATTTT. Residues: CASSSEVGSYSNQPQHF.

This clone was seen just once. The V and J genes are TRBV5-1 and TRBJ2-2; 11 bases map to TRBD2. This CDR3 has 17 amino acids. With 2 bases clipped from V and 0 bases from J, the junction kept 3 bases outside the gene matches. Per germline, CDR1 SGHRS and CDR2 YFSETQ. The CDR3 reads CASSLPTSGANTGELFF. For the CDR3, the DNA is TGCGCCAGCAGCTTACCGACTAGCGGGGCGAACACCGGGGAGCTGTTTTTT. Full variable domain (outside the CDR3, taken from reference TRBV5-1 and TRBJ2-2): KAGVTQTPRYLIKTRGQQVTLSCSPISGHRSVSWYQQTPGQGLQFLFEYFSETQRNKGNFPGRFSGRQFSNSRSEMNVSTLELGDSALYLCASSLPTSGANTGELFFGEGSRLTVL.

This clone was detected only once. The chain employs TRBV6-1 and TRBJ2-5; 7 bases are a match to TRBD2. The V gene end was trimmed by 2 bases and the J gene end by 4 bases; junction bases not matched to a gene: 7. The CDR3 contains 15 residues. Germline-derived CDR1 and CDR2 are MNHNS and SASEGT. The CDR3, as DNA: TGTGCCAGCAGTGAAAATATTGGCGGGGGAGAGACCCAGTACTTC. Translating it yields CASSENIGGGETQYF.

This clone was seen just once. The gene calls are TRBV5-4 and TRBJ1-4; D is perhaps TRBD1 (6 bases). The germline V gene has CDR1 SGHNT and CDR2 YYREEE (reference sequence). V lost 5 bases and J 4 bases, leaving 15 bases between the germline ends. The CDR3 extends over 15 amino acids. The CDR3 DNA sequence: TGTGCCAGCAGGAAGAGGTCAGGGGATAATGAAAAACTGTTTTTT. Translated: CASRKRSGDNEKLFF. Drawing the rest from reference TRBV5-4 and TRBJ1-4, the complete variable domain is ETGVTQSPTHLIKTRGQQVTLRCSSQSGHNTVSWYQQALGQGPQFIFQYYREEENGRGNFPPRFSGLQFPNYSSELNVNALELDDSALYLCASRKRSGDNEKLFFGSGTQLSVL.

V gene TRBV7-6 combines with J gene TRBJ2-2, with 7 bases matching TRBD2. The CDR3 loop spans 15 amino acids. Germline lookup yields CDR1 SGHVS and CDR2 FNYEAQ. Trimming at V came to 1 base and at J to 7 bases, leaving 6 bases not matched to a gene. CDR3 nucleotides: TGTGCCAGCAGCTTAGGGGAGCAGCGGGGCGGGGAGCTGTTTTTT. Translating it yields CASSLGEQRGGELFF.

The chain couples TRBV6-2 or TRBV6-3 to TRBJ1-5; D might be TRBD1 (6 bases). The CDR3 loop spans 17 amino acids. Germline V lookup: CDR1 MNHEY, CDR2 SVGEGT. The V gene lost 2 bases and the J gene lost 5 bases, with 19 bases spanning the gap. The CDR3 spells CASSYLPKGTWDQPQHF. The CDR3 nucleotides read TGTGCCAGCAGTTACCTCCCCAAAGGGACATGGGATCAGCCCCAGCATTTT.

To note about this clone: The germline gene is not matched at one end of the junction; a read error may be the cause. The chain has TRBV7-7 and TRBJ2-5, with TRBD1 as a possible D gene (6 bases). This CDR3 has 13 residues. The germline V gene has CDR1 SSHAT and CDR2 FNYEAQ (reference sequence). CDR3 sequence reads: CASSFYREETQYF. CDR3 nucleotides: TGTGCTAGCAGCTTTTACAGGGAAGAGACCCAGTACTTC.

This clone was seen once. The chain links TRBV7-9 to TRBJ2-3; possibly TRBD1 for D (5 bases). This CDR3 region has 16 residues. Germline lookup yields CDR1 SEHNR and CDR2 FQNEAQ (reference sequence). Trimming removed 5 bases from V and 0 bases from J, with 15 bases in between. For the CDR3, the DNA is TGTGCCAGCAGCCGGCCGCAGGGAACTAGCACAGATACGCAGTATTTT. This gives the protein CASSRPQGTSTDTQYF.

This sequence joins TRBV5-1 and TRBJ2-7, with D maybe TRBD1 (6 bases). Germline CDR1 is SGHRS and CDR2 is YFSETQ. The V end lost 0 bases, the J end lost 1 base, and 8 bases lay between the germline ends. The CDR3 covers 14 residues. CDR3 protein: CASSLAGASYEQYF. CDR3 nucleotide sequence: TGCGCCAGCAGCTTGGCAGGGGCTTCCTACGAGCAGTACTTC.

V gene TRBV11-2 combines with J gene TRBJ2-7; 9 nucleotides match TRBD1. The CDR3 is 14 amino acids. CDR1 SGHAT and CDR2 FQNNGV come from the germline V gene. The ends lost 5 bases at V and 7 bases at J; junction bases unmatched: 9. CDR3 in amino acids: CASSAKDRGPEQYF. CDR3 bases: TGTGCCAGCAGCGCCAAGGACAGGGGTCCTGAGCAGTACTTC.

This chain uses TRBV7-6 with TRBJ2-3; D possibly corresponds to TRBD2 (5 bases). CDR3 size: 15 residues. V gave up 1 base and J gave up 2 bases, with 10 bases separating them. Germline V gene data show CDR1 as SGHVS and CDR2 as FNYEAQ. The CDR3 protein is CASSLVGSITDTQYF. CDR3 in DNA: TGTGCCAGCAGCTTAGTAGGGAGTATCACAGATACGCAGTATTTT.

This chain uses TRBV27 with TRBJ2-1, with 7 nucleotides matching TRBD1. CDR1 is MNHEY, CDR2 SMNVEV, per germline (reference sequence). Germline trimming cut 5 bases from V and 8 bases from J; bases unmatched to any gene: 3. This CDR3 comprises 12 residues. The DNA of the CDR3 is TGTGCCAGCAGTCCCACAGGGGATGAGCAGTTCTTC. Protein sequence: CASSPTGDEQFF.

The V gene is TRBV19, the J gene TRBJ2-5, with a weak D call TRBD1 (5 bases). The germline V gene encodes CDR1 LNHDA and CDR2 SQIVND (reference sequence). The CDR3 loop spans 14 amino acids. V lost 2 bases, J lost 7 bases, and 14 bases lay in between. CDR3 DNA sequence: TGTGCCAGTAGTATATCTGGACGCCAGGGGACCCAGTACTTC. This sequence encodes CASSISGRQGTQYF.

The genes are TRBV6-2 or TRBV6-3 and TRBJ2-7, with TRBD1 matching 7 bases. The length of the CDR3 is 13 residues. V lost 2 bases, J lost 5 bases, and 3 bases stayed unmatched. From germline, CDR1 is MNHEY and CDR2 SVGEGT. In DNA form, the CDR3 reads TGTGCCAGCAGTTACAGAACAGGGGACGAGCAGTACTTC. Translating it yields CASSYRTGDEQYF.